The clone carrying this T cell receptor beta chain was seen only once. Its antigen is currently unknown. It was with 60 Vbeta and 13 Jbeta primers that the PCR ran. Assay: immunoSEQ multiplex PCR; the TCRdb copy retains only in-frame clones and omits some. The repertoire holds under 150,000 clones, with approximately 78% as singletons. The data were taken from a study of cytomegalovirus exposure and HLA in healthy donors. General study points: Likely technical artifact: a cluster of highly shared sequence variants. Through in vitro validation, a few CMV-associated chains were shown to be specific for CMV antigens. According to a later analysis, donors in an Asian-associated ancestry cluster reportedly had fewer N-insertions than the approximately 720-donor mean. The study flagged roughly 160 TCR beta chains as cytomegalovirus-associated.

V dropped 1 base and J dropped 8 bases, with 15 bases sitting between them. CDR1 and CDR2 (germline): SGHTA, FQGNSA. This CDR3 has 15 amino acids. This sequence joins TRBV7-2 and TRBJ2-1; D perhaps matches TRBD1 (6 bases). The sequenced material came from PBMCs. The sequence was obtained from a woman in her forties in good health and CMV-seropositive. CDR3 DNA: TGTGCCAGCAGCTTAGGGGGGCAGGTACCCGATGAGCAGTTCTTC. Protein: CASSLGGQVPDEQFF.